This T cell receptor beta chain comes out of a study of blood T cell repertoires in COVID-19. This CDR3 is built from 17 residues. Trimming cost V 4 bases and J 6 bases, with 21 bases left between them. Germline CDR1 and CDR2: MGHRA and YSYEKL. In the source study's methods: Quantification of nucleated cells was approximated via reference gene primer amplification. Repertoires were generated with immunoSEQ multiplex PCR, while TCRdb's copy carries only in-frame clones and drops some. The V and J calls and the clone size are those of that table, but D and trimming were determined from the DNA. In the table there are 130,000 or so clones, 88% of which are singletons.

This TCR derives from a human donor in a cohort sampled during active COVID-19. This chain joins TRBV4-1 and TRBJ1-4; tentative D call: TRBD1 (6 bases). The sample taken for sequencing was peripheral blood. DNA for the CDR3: TGCGCCAGCAGCCCTGGGGCCAGGGGCTGGTTGGATGAAAAACTGTTTTTT. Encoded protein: CASSPGARGWLDEKLFF.